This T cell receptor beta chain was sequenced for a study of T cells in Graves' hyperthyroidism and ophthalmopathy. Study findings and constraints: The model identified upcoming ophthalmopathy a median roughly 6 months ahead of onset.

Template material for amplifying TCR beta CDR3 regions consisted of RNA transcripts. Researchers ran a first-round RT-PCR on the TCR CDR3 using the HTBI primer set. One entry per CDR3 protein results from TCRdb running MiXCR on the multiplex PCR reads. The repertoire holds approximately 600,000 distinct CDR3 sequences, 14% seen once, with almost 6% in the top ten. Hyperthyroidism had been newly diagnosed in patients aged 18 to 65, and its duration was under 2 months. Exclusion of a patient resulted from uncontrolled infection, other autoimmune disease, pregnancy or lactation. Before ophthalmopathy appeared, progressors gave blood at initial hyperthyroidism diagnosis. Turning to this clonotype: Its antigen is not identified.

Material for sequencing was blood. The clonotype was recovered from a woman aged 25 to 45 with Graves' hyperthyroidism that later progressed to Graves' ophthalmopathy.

The chain's CDR3 is CASRGEGGTEAFF. The CDR3 bases are TGTGCCAGCCGAGGAGAAGGGGGGACTGAAGCTTTCTTT. The chain carries TRBV6-1 and TRBJ1-1, with a tentative D call TRBD1 (6 bases). CDR1 is MNHNS and CDR2 is SASEGT in the germline V gene. V lost 8 bases and J lost 5, with 15 bases in between. CDR3 size: 13 residues.